The subject of this entry is one T cell receptor (beta chain). Its antigen is still unknown. This record comes from a study of cytomegalovirus exposure and HLA in healthy donors. Findings of the study overall: Reports state that TCR beta sequences accurately predicted most subjects' HLA-A and HLA-B alleles. In a later analysis, common viral pathogens appeared linked to several of the most significant clusters. In all likelihood, a cluster of highly shared sequence variants was a sequencing artifact. Later, TCR association rates were found to vary by HLA locus, highest for DRB1 and lowest for HLA-C.

The PCR had 60 Vbeta and 13 Jbeta primers. Using immunoSEQ multiplex PCR, the repertoire was profiled, and TCRdb retains in-frame clones only, with some absent. The sample yields roughly 180,000 clones, approximately 80% seen once. The source of this sequence is a man aged 25-45 years in good health and CMV-seropositive. Input material: PBMCs.

Here the CDR3 DNA reads TGTGCCAGCAGCTTGGTAGCTCAGGGGAGCCGGGAGACCCAGTACTTC. Translation gives CASSLVAQGSRETQYF. The gene calls are TRBV5-5 and TRBJ2-5, with a possible D match to TRBD1 (6 bases). Trimming shortened V by 0 bases and J by 5 bases, and 17 bases separated the two germline ends. CDR3 length: 16 amino acids. Germline CDR1 reads SGHKS; CDR2 reads YYEKEE (reference sequence). Based on the CDR3 plus reference TRBV5-5 and TRBJ2-5, the full variable domain is DAGVTQSPTHLIKTRGQQVTLRCSPISGHKSVSWYQQVLGQGPQFIFQYYEKEERGRGNFPDRFSARQFPNYSSELNVNALLLGDSALYLCASSLVAQGSRETQYFGPGTRLLVL.